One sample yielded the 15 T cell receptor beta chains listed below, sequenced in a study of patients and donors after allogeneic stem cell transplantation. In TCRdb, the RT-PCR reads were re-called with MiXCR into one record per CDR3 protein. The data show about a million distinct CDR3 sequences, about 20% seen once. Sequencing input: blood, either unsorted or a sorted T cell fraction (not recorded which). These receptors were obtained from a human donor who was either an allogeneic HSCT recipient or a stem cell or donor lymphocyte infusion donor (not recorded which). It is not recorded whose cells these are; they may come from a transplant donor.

The CDR3 region is CASSLSGQDYEQYF. The CDR3 DNA reads TGTGCCAGCAGCTTATCCGGCCAGGACTACGAGCAGTACTTC. This chain uses TRBV7-8 with TRBJ2-7; D gene unclear. Germline V gene lookup returns CDR1 SGHVS and CDR2 FQNEAQ. The CDR3 runs 14 residues. Deletions cut 2 bases from V and 3 bases from J, with 11 bases between.

The CDR3: CASSESGTGNYGYTF. CDR3 bases: TGTGCCAGCAGTGAGTCCGGGACAGGCAACTATGGCTACACCTTC. The chain carries TRBV25-1 and TRBJ1-2; 8 positions match TRBD1. V shed 3 bases, J shed 2 bases, and the junction held 5 bases outside the gene matches. CDR1 is MGHDK, CDR2 SYGVNS, per germline. The CDR3 consists of 15 residues.

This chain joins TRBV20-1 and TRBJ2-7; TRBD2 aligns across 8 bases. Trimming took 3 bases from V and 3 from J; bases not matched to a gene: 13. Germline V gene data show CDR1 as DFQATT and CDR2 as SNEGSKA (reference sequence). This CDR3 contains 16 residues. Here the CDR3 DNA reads TGCAGTGCTAGCGGCCTCCCACTAGCGGCCGTCTACGAGCAGTACTTC. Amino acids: CSASGLPLAAVYEQYF.

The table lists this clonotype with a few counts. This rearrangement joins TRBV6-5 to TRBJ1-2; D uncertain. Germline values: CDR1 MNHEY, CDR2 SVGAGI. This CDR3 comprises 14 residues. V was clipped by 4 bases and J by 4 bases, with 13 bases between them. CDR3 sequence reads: CASSSAGFGYGYTF. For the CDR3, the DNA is TGTGCCAGCAGTTCGGCAGGTTTTGGCTATGGCTACACCTTC.

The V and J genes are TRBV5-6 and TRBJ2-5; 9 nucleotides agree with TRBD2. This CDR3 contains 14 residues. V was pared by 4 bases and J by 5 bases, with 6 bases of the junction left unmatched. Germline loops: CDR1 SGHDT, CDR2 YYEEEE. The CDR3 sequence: CASSAASGVETQYF. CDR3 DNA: TGTGCCAGCAGCGCGGCTAGCGGGGTTGAGACCCAGTACTTC.

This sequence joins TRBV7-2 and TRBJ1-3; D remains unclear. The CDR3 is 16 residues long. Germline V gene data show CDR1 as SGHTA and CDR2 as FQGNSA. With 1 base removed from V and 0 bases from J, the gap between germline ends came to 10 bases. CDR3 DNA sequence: TGTGCCAGCAGCTTAGTATCCCCGGGCTCTGGAAACACCATATATTTT. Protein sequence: CASSLVSPGSGNTIYF.

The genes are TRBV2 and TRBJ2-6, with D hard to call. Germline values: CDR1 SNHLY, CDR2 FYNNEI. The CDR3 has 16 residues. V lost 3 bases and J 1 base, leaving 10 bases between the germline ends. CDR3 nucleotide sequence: TGTGCCAGCAGTGACCCCTCTCTATCTGGGGCCAACGTCCTGACTTTC. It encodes CASSDPSLSGANVLTF.

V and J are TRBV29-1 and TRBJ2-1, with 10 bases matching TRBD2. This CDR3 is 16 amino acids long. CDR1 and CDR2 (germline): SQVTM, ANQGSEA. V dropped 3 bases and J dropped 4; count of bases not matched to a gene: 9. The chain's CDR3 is CSVDDWGAGGYNEQFF. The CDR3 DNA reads TGCAGCGTTGACGATTGGGGAGCGGGAGGGTACAATGAGCAGTTCTTC.

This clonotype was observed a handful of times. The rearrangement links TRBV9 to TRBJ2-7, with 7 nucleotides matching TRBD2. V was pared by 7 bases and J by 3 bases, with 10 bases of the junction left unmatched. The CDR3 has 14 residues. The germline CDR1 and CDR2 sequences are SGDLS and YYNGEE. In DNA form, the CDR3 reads TGTGCCAGCGACCACCGCGGGAGTATCTACGAGCAGTACTTC. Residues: CASDHRGSIYEQYF.

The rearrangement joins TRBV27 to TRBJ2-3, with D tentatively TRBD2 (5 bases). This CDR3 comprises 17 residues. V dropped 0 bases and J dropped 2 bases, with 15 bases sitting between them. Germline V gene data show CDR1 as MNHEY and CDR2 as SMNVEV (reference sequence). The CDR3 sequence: CASSLSRSGSFTDTQYF. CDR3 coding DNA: TGTGCCAGCAGTTTATCGAGGAGCGGCTCCTTCACAGATACGCAGTATTTT.

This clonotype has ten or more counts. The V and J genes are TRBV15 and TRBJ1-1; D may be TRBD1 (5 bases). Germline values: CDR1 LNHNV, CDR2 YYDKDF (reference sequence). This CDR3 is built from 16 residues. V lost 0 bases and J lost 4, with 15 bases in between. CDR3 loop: CATSRDPQVSATEAFF. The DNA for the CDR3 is TGTGCCACCAGCAGAGATCCACAGGTTTCCGCCACTGAAGCTTTCTTT.

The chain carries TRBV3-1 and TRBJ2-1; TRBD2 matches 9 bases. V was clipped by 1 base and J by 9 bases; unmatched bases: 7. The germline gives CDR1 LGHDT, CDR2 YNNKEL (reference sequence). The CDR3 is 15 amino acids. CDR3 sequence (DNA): TGTGCCAGCAGCCAAGCCGTGACTAGCGGTGGTGAGCAGTTCTTC. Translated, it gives CASSQAVTSGGEQFF.

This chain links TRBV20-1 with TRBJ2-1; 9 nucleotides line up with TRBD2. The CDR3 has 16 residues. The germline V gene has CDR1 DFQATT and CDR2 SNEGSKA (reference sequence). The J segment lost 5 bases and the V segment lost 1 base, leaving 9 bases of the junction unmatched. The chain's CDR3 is CSARVTRTSANNEQFF. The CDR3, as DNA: TGCAGTGCTAGAGTCACCCGGACTAGCGCGAACAATGAGCAGTTCTTC.

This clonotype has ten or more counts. The CDR3 loop reads CASSLDRNQETQYF. The DNA for the CDR3 is TGTGCCAGCAGTTTAGACAGAAACCAAGAGACCCAGTACTTC. The chain recombines TRBV12-3 or TRBV12-4 with TRBJ2-5; D unresolved. V was shortened by 1 base and J by 0 bases, with 6 bases between the two germline ends. This CDR3 is 14 amino acids long.

CDR3 nucleotides: TGTGCCAGCAGCTTTTTGGGTGCCCAGCCCCAGCATTTT. Protein product: CASSFLGAQPQHF. V gene TRBV7-8 combines with J gene TRBJ1-5; D gene uncertain. V dropped 3 bases and J dropped 7 bases, with 10 bases sitting between them. Germline CDR1 is SGHVS and CDR2 is FQNEAQ. The CDR3 runs 13 residues. The full variable domain, rest sourced from reference TRBV7-8 and TRBJ1-5, is GAGVSQSPRYKVAKRGQDVALRCDPISGHVSLFWYQQALGQGPEFLTYFQNEAQLDKSGLPSDRFFAERPEGSVSTLKIQRTQQEDSAVYLCASSFLGAQPQHFGDGTRLSIL.